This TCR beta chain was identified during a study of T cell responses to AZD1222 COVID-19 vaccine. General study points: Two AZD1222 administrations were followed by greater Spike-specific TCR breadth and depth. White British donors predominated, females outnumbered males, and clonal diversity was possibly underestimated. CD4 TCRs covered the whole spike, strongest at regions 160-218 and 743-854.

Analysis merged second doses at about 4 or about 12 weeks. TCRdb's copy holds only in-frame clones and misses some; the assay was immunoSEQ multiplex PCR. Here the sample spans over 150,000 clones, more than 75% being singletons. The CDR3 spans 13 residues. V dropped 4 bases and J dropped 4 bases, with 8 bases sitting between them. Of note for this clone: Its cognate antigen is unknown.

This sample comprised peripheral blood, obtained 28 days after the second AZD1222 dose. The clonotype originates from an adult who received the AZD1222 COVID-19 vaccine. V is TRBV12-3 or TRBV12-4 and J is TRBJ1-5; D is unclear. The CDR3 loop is CASSWVENQPQHF. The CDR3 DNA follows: TGTGCCAGCAGTTGGGTTGAGAATCAGCCCCAGCATTTT.